This T cell receptor (beta chain) was captured in a study of T cells in localized non-small cell lung cancer. Produced via immunoSEQ multiplex PCR; TCRdb's table is partial and in-frame only. The sample has about 48,000 clones, 60% to 80% seen once. The germline V gene encodes CDR1 MNHNS and CDR2 SASEGT. The trim removed 1 base at V and 5 bases at J, leaving 9 bases unmatched. The CDR3 totals 16 residues. General study points: Higher adjacent-lung clonality was associated with shorter survival. Uninvolved adjacent lung had the highest recorded T cell clonality, with tumor below it.

On this clone itself: The target antigen is unknown.

The chain carries TRBV6-1 and TRBJ1-1; 8 positions agree with TRBD1. This sample comprised peripheral blood, obtained before any cancer treatment. The sequence came from a man aged 40-75 years with stage I squamous cell lung carcinoma. The CDR3 bases are TGTGCCAGCAGTGAAGGGGTGTTTCAGGGGGCGACTGAAGCTTTCTTT. It translates to CASSEGVFQGATEAFF.